This T cell receptor (beta chain) was captured in a study of cytomegalovirus exposure and HLA in healthy donors. Notes on the study in general: In vitro checks showed that three CMV-associated chains really do target CMV antigens. Rarity marked most TCR sequences, yet some public TCRs occurred in many donors.

Profiling relied on immunoSEQ multiplex PCR, and the TCRdb table lists in-frame clones only, not all of them. The table records about 110,000 clones, over 75% of them present only once. V was clipped by 1 base and J by 0 bases, with 16 bases between them. Germline CDR1 is MGHDK and CDR2 is SYGVNS. The CDR3 covers 18 residues. This clone has a single count. The antigen remains undetermined. The chain recombines TRBV25-1 with TRBJ1-5, with D tentatively TRBD1 (5 bases). This TCR came from a woman aged 25 to 45 in good health and CMV-seropositive. Source material: PBMCs. The CDR3 DNA sequence: TGTGCCAGCAGTGAATTTGGGGCCCTCCAATATAGCAATCAGCCCCAGCATTTT. Its translation: CASSEFGALQYSNQPQHF.